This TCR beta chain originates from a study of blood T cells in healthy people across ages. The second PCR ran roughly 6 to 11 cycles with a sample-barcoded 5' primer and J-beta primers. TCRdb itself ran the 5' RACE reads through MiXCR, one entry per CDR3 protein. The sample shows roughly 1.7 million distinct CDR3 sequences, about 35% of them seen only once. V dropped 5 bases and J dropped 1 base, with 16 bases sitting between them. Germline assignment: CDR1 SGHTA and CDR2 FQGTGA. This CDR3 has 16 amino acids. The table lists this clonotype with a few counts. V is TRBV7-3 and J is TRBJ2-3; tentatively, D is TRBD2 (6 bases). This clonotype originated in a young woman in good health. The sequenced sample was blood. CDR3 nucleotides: TGTGCCAGCAGCCCGCCCGGGGGAGAGGGCACAGATACGCAGTATTTT. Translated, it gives CASSPPGGEGTDTQYF.